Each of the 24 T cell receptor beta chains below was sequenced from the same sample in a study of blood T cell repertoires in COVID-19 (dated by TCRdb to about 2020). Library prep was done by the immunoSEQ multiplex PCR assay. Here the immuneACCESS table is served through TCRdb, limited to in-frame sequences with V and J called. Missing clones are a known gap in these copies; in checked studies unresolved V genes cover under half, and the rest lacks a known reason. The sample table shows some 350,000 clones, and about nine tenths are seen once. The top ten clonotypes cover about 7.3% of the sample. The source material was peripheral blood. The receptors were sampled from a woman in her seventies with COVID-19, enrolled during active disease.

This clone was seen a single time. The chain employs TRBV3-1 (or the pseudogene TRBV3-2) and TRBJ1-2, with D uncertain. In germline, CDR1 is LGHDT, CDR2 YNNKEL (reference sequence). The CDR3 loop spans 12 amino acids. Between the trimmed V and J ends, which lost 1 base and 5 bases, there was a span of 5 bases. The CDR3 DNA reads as TGTGCCAGCAGCCAAGTCAGTTATGGCTACACCTTC. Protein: CASSQVSYGYTF.

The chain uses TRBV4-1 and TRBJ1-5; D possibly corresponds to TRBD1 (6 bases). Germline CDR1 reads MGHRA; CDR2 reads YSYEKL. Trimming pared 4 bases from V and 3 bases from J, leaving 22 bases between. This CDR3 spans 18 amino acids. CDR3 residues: CASSPGRIQGSNNQPQHF. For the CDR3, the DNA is TGCGCCAGCAGCCCCGGGAGGATACAGGGAAGCAACAATCAGCCCCAGCATTTT.

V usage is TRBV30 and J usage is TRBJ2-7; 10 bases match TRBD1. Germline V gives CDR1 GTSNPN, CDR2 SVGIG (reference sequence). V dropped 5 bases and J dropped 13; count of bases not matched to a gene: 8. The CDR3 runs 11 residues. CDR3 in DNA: TGTGCCTGGTCTCCCGGGACAGGGGCCTACTTC. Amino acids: CAWSPGTGAYF. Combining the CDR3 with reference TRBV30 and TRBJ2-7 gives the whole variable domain SQTIHQWPATLVQPVGSPLSLECTVEGTSNPNLYWYRQAAGRGLQLLFYSVGIGQISSEVPQNLSASRPQDRQFILSSKKLLLSDSGFYLCAWSPGTGAYFGPGTRLTVT.

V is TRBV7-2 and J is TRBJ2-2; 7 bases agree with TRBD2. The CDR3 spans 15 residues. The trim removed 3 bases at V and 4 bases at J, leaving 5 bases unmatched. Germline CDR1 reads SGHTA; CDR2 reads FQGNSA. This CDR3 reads CASSFSGVGTGELFF. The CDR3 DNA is TGTGCCAGCAGCTTCAGCGGGGTAGGCACCGGGGAGCTGTTTTTT.

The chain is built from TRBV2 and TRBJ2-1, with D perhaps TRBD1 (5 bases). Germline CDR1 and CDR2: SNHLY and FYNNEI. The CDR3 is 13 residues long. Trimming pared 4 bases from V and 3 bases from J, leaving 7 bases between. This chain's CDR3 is CASSGDSYNEQFF. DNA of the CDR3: TGTGCCAGCAGTGGAGACAGCTACAATGAGCAGTTCTTC.

This CDR3 is CASSELSLNSPLHF. Written as DNA, the CDR3 is TGTGCCAGCAGTGAACTCTCCTTAAATTCACCCCTCCACTTT. This chain links TRBV2 with TRBJ1-6; D remains unclear. Germline-derived CDR1 and CDR2 are SNHLY and FYNNEI. The CDR3 is 14 amino acids. Between the trimmed V and J ends, which lost 2 bases and 7 bases, there was a span of 9 bases.

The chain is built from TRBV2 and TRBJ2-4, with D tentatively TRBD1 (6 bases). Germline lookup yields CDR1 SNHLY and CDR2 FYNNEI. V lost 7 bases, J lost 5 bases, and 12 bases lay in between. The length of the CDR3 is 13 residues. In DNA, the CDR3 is TGTGCCAGCACGCAGGGGCAGGAAAACATTCAGTACTTC. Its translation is CASTQGQENIQYF.

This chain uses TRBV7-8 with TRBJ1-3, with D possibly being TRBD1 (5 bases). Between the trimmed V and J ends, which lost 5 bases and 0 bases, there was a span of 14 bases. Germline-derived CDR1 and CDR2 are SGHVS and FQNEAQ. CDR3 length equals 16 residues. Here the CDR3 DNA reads TGTGCCAGCAGCCTGCGGGACTTACTCTCTGGAAACACCATATATTTT. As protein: CASSLRDLLSGNTIYF. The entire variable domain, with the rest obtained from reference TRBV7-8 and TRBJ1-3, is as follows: GAGVSQSPRYKVAKRGQDVALRCDPISGHVSLFWYQQALGQGPEFLTYFQNEAQLDKSGLPSDRFFAERPEGSVSTLKIQRTQQEDSAVYLCASSLRDLLSGNTIYFGEGSWLTVV.

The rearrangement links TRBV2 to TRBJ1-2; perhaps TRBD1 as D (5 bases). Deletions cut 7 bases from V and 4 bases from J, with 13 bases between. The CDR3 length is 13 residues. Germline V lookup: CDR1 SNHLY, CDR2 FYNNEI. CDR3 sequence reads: CASILDSTYGYTF. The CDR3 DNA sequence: TGTGCCAGCATTCTCGACAGTACCTATGGCTACACCTTC.

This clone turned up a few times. CDR3 sequence: CATSVGANYGYTF. Written as DNA, the CDR3 is TGTGCCACCAGTGTTGGAGCTAACTATGGCTACACCTTC. The V gene is TRBV24-1, the J gene TRBJ1-2; D not resolved. This CDR3 comprises 13 residues. The V and J ends lost 5 bases and 0 bases respectively, with 6 bases between them. Per germline, CDR1 KGHDR and CDR2 SFDVKD.

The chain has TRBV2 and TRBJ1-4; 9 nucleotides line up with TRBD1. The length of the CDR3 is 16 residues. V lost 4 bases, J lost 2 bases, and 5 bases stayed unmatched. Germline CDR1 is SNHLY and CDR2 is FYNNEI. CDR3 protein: CASSGDRVKTNEKLFF. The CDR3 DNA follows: TGTGCCAGCAGTGGGGACAGGGTTAAGACTAATGAAAAACTGTTTTTT. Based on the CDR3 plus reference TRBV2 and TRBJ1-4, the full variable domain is EPEVTQTPSHQVTQMGQEVILRCVPISNHLYFYWYRQILGQKVEFLVSFYNNEISEKSEIFDDQFSVERPDGSNFTLKIRSTKLEDSAMYFCASSGDRVKTNEKLFFGSGTQLSVL.

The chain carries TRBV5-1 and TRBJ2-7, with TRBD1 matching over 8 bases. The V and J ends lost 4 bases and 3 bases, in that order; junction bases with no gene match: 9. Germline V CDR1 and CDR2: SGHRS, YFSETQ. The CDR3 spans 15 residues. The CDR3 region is CASSLTGEKSYEQYF. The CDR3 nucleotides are TGCGCCAGCAGCCTGACAGGGGAAAAAAGCTACGAGCAGTACTTC.

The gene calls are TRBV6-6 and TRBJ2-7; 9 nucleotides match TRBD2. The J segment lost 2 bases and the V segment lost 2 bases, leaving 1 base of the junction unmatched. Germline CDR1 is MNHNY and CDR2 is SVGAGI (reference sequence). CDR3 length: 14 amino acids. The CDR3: CASSYRGGAYEQYF. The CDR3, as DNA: TGTGCCAGCAGTTACCGCGGGGGGGCCTACGAGCAGTACTTC.

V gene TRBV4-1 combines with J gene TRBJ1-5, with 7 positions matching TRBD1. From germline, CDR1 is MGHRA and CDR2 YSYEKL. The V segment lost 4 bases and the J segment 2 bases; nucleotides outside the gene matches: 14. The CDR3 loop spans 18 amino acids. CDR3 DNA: TGCGCCAGCAGCCCGGGAAAATATACAGGGGATGGCAATCAGCCCCAGCATTTT. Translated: CASSPGKYTGDGNQPQHF.

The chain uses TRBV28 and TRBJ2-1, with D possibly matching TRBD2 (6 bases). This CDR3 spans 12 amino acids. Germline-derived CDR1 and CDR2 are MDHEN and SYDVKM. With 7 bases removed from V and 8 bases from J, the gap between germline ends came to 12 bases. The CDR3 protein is CASNISGDEQFF. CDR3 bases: TGTGCCAGCAACATATCGGGAGATGAGCAGTTCTTC.

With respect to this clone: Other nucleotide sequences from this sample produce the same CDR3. The CDR3 region is CASSFGGNQPQHF. CDR3 DNA sequence: TGTGCCAGCAGTTTCGGCGGAAATCAGCCCCAGCATTTT. The chain employs TRBV27 and TRBJ1-5; no reliable D call. CDR3 length: 13 residues. The V gene lost 3 bases and the J gene lost 4 bases, with 7 bases spanning the gap. Germline CDR1 MNHEY, CDR2 SMNVEV (reference sequence).

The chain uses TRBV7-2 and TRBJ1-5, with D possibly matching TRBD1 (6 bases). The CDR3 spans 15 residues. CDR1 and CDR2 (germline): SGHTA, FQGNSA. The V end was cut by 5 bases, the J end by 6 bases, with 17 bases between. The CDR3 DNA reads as TGTGCCAGCAGCCTATACGGGACAACTGGTCAGCCCCAGCATTTT. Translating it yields CASSLYGTTGQPQHF.

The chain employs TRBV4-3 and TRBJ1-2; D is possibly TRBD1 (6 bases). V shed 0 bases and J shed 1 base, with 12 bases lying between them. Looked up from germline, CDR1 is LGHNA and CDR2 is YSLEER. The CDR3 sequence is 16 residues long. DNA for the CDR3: TGCGCCAGCAGCCAAGAGCTACAGGGTCTTAACTATGGCTACACCTTC. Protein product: CASSQELQGLNYGYTF.

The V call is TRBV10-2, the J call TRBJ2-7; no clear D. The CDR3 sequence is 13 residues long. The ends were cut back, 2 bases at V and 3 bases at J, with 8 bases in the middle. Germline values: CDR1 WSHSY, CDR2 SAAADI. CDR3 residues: CASSEKSGYEQYF. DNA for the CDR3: TGCGCCAGCAGTGAGAAGTCCGGCTACGAGCAGTACTTC.

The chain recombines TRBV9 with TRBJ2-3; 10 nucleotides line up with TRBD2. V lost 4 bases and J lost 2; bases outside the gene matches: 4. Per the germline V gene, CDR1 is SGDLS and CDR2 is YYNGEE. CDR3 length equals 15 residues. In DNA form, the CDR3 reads TGTGCCAGCAGCATTAGCGGGGGGAACACAGATACGCAGTATTTT. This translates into CASSISGGNTDTQYF. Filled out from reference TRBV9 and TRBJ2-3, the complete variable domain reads DSGVTQTPKHLITATGQRVTLRCSPRSGDLSVYWYQQSLDQGLQFLIQYYNGEERAKGNILERFSAQQFPDLHSELNLSSLELGDSALYFCASSISGGNTDTQYFGPGTRLTVL.

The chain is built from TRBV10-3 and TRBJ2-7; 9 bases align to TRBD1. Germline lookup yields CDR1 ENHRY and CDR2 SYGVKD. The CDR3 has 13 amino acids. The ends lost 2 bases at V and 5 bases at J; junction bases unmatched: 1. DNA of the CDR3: TGTGCCATCAGTGAGGGACAGGGGAACGAGCAGTACTTC. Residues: CAISEGQGNEQYF.

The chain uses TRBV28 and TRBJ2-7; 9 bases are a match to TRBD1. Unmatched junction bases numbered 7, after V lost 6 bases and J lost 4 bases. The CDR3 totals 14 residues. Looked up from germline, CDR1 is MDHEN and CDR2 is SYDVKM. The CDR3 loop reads CASSRTGGKYEQYF. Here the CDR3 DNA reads TGTGCCAGCAGCCGCACAGGGGGCAAGTACGAGCAGTACTTC.

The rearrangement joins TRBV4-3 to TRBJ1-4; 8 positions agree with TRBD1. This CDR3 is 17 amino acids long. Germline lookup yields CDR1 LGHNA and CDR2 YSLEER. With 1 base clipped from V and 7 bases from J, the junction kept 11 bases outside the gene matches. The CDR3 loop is CASSQVWATGVGEKLFF. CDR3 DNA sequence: TGCGCCAGCAGCCAAGTTTGGGCGACAGGGGTGGGTGAAAAACTGTTTTTT.

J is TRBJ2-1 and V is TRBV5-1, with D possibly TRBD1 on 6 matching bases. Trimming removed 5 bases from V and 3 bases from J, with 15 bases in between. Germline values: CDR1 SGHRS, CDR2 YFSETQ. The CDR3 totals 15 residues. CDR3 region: CASRPGTSDYNEQFF. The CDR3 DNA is TGCGCCAGCAGACCCGGGACATCCGACTACAATGAGCAGTTCTTC.